This T cell receptor (beta chain) was obtained from a study of naive and memory T cell subsets. Findings and limits, study-wide: Especially in CD8 cells, naive repertoires contained a few larger clonotypes, possibly CD45RA-re-expressing memory cells.

Regarding this clonotype: The antigen is undetermined.

The germline V gene has CDR1 LGHNA and CDR2 YNFKEQ. The V end lost 1 base, the J end lost 4 bases, and 20 bases lay between the germline ends. The CDR3 spans 17 residues. Two oligonucleotides, mixed equimolar, formed the beta constant-region primer covering TRBC1 and TRBC2. The ligated cDNA underwent four PCR rounds using SP2 and nested alpha and beta constant-region primers. TCRdb used MiXCR to reprocess the UMI-ligation and nested PCR reads, holding one entry per CDR3 protein. Of 98,000 or so distinct CDR3 sequences detected, around 11% appear once; the ten largest clones hold more than 0.13%. The source of this sequence is a human donor in good health. The sample was naive CD4+ T cells from blood. The genes are TRBV4-2 and TRBJ2-7, with a possible D match to TRBD2 (6 bases). The CDR3 coding sequence is TGTGCCAGCAGCCAAGGACCGGCACGGTCCGCGGGGTACGAGCAGTACTTC. Amino acids: CASSQGPARSAGYEQYF.